This paragraph covers one T cell receptor (beta chain) sequence. What it recognizes is unknown. The treatment denotes: approximately 10-day PBMC culture with coronavirus spike peptide pools or control peptides (ViraFEST assay). Gathering of the CD4+ T cells, from the unexposed donor, took place before the COVID-19 pandemic (2011-2018). This record comes from a study of vaccination and CD4 T cells after COVID-19. At the level of the study: Cells were stimulated with overlapping spike peptides from SARS-CoV-2, HCoV-NL63, HCoV-OC43 and HCoV-229E.

The germline V and J ends were trimmed by 3 bases and 5 bases, with 13 bases remaining between them. Germline values: CDR1 SEHNR, CDR2 FQNEAQ (reference sequence). The CDR3 is 14 amino acids. Cultured CD4+ T-cell DNA underwent Oncomine TCR Beta short-read sequencing. TCRdb ran MiXCR on the PCR reads and lists one entry per CDR3 protein. In the table there are thousands of distinct CDR3 sequences, roughly 29% of which are singletons. The source is a human donor in good health. Input material: CD4+ T cells from blood, cultured in vitro. The rearrangement uses TRBV7-9 and TRBJ2-5; D might be TRBD2 (6 bases). CDR3 nucleotide sequence: TGTGCCAGCAGCTTGATAACTAGCAGGGAGACCCAGTACTTC. Its protein product is CASSLITSRETQYF.